These 29 T cell receptor beta chains were sequenced from one sample in a study of regulatory T cells in long-lasting Graves disease. Investigators prepared the TCR beta libraries by applying iRepertoire HTBI primers and Arm-PCR of CDR3 regions. From the multiplex PCR reads, TCRdb called clonotypes with MiXCR, one entry per CDR3 protein. The sample contains about 460,000 distinct CDR3 sequences, around 13% of which appear only once. The time point was: newly diagnosed GD, antithyroid drugs for less than 3 months. The authors made the TCR library using RNA they extracted from PBMCs. This sample was shared with a second study, whose subject was T cells in Graves' hyperthyroidism and ophthalmopathy.

The sample consisted of peripheral blood mononuclear cells (PBMCs), taken at new diagnosis, from a patient treated with antithyroid drugs. Source of these receptors: a woman aged 45-65 years with Graves disease.

The sample holds a few counts of this clonotype. This chain connects TRBV28 to TRBJ2-2, with a tentative D call TRBD2 (6 bases). V gave up 6 bases and J gave up 1 base, with 18 bases separating them. The CDR3 is made up of 17 amino acids. Germline V CDR1 and CDR2: MDHEN, SYDVKM. CDR3 DNA sequence: TGTGCCAGCAGCCCGAGTACCGGGACTTTGAACACCGGGGAGCTGTTTTTT. Translation: CASSPSTGTLNTGELFF. Based on the CDR3 plus reference TRBV28 and TRBJ2-2, the full variable domain is DVKVTQSSRYLVKRTGEKVFLECVQDMDHENMFWYRQDPGLGLRLIYFSYDVKMKEKGDIPEGYSVSREKKERFSLILESASTNQTSMYLCASSPSTGTLNTGELFFGEGSRLTVL.

This clonotype was seen ten or more times. The chain carries TRBV7-9 and TRBJ1-1; D may be TRBD1 (5 bases). The CDR3 extends over 13 amino acids. The germline V and J ends were trimmed by 8 bases and 0 bases, with 10 bases remaining between them. The germline CDR1 and CDR2 sequences are SEHNR and FQNEAQ (reference sequence). The CDR3 region has the DNA TGTGCCAGCGGGGACGGCATGAACACTGAAGCTTTCTTT. Translating it yields CASGDGMNTEAFF.

The chain is built from TRBV20-1 and TRBJ1-4, with 7 bases identical to TRBD1. The CDR3 is made up of 14 amino acids. The V gene's germline CDR1 is DFQATT and CDR2 SNEGSKA (reference sequence). The V gene end was trimmed by 3 bases and the J gene end by 7 bases; junction bases not matched to a gene: 8. In DNA, the CDR3 is TGCAGTGCTAGTGCCGAGGGGGCAGGTGAAAAACTGTTTTTT. Translation: CSASAEGAGEKLFF.

Ten or more counts support this clonotype. The CDR3 spells CATSDFDGETQYF. In DNA form, the CDR3 reads TGTGCCACCAGTGATTTCGACGGGGAGACCCAGTACTTC. The chain has TRBV24-1 and TRBJ2-5; D is uncertain. The CDR3 runs to 13 residues. With 1 base removed from V and 5 bases from J, the gap between germline ends came to 7 bases. Germline V gene sequence: CDR1 KGHDR, CDR2 SFDVKD.

V and J are TRBV27 and TRBJ2-4; 7 positions agree with TRBD2. J lost 0 bases, V lost 0 bases, and 17 bases had no gene match. This CDR3 is built from 21 residues. Germline V gene data show CDR1 as MNHEY and CDR2 as SMNVEV (reference sequence). CDR3 loop: CASSLSAPGLTIPIAKNIQYF. The DNA for the CDR3 is TGTGCCAGCAGTTTATCAGCACCGGGACTAACAATCCCAATAGCCAAAAACATTCAGTACTTC.

This chain joins TRBV4-1 and TRBJ1-1, with D perhaps TRBD1 (5 bases). The V and J ends lost 2 bases and 0 bases respectively, with 10 bases between them. Germline CDR1 MGHRA, CDR2 YSYEKL. The CDR3 has 15 residues. The CDR3 loop reads CASSQSRGLNTEAFF. The CDR3 bases are TGCGCCAGCAGCCAAAGTCGGGGGTTGAACACTGAAGCTTTCTTT.

This clonotype was seen many times. A read error may account for a junction end that differs from germline. The chain carries TRBV2 and TRBJ1-2, with TRBD1 matching over 12 bases. The germline gives CDR1 SNHLY, CDR2 FYNNEI. The CDR3 loop spans 13 amino acids. The CDR3 DNA reads as TGTGCCAGCAGCGGGACAGGGGGCGATGGCCACACCTTC. Its protein product is CASSGTGGDGHTF.

This clonotype has only a few counts. This chain links TRBV7-2 with TRBJ2-3, with TRBD2 identical over 9 bases. Germline lookup yields CDR1 SGHTA and CDR2 FQGNSA. The CDR3 consists of 15 residues. With 3 bases clipped from V and 5 bases from J, the junction kept 6 bases outside the gene matches. CDR3 coding DNA: TGTGCCAGCAGCTTTAGCGGGAGTAGGGTAGATACGCAGTATTTT. This gives the protein CASSFSGSRVDTQYF.

Many counts were recorded for this clonotype. The CDR3 is CASSSGTGLMNTEAFF. CDR3 nucleotide sequence: TGTGCCAGCAGCTCGGGGACAGGCCTGATGAACACTGAAGCTTTCTTT. The V gene is TRBV7-9, the J gene TRBJ1-1, with 8 positions matching TRBD1. CDR1 and CDR2 (germline): SEHNR, FQNEAQ (reference sequence). The CDR3 spans 16 residues. The V and J ends lost 4 bases and 0 bases, in that order; junction bases with no gene match: 7. The whole variable domain, remainder taken from reference TRBV7-9 and TRBJ1-1, is DTGVSQNPRHKITKRGQNVTFRCDPISEHNRLYWYRQTLGQGPEFLTYFQNEAQLEKSRLLSDRFSAERPKGSFSTLEIQRTEQGDSAMYLCASSSGTGLMNTEAFFGQGTRLTVV.

This clonotype has a handful of counts. The genes are TRBV20-1 and TRBJ2-1; D call uncertain. V gave up 0 bases and J gave up 0 bases, with 12 bases separating them. The V gene's germline CDR1 is DFQATT and CDR2 SNEGSKA (reference sequence). This CDR3 is 16 amino acids long. CDR3 in DNA: TGCAGTGCTAGAGATTATTCCCGGAGCTCCTACAATGAGCAGTTCTTC. Translation: CSARDYSRSSYNEQFF.

This clonotype was seen at least ten times. The CDR3 bases are TGTGCCAGCAGTTCAGTTGGGGGCTACACCTTC. Encoded protein: CASSSVGGYTF. J is TRBJ1-2 and V is TRBV28; D not resolved. Trimming pared 4 bases from V and 8 bases from J, leaving 8 bases between. Looked up from germline, CDR1 is MDHEN and CDR2 is SYDVKM. The CDR3 is 11 residues long.

In the case of this clonotype: An end of the junction differs from the germline gene, which may be a read error. This chain links TRBV5-1 with TRBJ2-6; D is ambiguous. This CDR3 contains 17 residues. Germline V gene data show CDR1 as SGHRS and CDR2 as YFSETQ. CDR3 DNA: TGTGCCAGCACCCGAGAGGCGCAGTACTCTGGGGCCAACGTCCTGACTTTC. It codes for CASTREAQYSGANVLTF.

The table lists this clonotype with many counts. The CDR3 reads CAWTRAYNEQFF. The CDR3 DNA reads as TGTGCCTGGACCCGGGCCTACAATGAGCAGTTCTTC. The V gene is TRBV30, the J gene TRBJ2-1; no definite D call. The CDR3 runs to 12 residues. CDR1 is GTSNPN, CDR2 SVGIG, per germline (reference sequence). Trimming took 4 bases from V and 2 from J, leaving 6 bases between them.

In its sample, this clonotype was seen a few times. The chain carries TRBV7-9 and TRBJ1-5, with D unclear. CDR1 is SEHNR and CDR2 is FQNEAQ in the germline V gene (reference sequence). The germline V and J ends were trimmed by 7 bases and 1 base, with 8 bases remaining between them. The CDR3 is made up of 13 amino acids. Here the CDR3 reads CASTHGSNQPQHF. In DNA form, the CDR3 reads TGTGCCAGCACACACGGGAGCAATCAGCCCCAGCATTTT.

This clonotype was observed many times. An end of the junction does not agree with germline; a read error may underlie this. The gene calls are TRBV4-1 and TRBJ2-5; tentatively, D is TRBD1 (6 bases). The V gene's germline CDR1 is MGHRA and CDR2 YSYEKL. The CDR3 totals 12 residues. CDR3 in amino acids: CASRGQQETQYF. The CDR3 bases are TGTGCCAGCAGGGGCCAGCAAGAGACCCAGTACTTC.

This clonotype was detected many times. The CDR3 DNA reads as TGTGCCAGCAGCTTCGGTGGGACAGCCCAAGAGACCCAGTACTTC. Protein sequence: CASSFGGTAQETQYF. The J gene is TRBJ2-5, the V gene TRBV7-9; the match to TRBD1 covers 7 bases. This CDR3 contains 15 residues. The germline gives CDR1 SEHNR, CDR2 FQNEAQ (reference sequence). With 3 bases clipped from V and 1 base from J, the junction kept 5 bases outside the gene matches.

This clonotype was observed many times. This rearrangement joins TRBV20-1 to TRBJ1-5; D gene ambiguous. Per germline, CDR1 DFQATT and CDR2 SNEGSKA (reference sequence). V gave up 0 bases and J gave up 3 bases, with 9 bases separating them. The CDR3 totals 14 residues. The CDR3 loop is CSARDQWNNQPQHF. CDR3 nucleotides: TGCAGTGCTAGAGATCAGTGGAACAATCAGCCCCAGCATTTT.

This clonotype has ten or more counts. The genes are TRBV11-2 and TRBJ2-1; 10 bases fit TRBD2. The germline CDR1 and CDR2 sequences are SGHAT and FQNNGV. The CDR3 extends over 16 amino acids. Losses at the gene ends were 5 bases for V and 4 bases for J; bases not matched to a gene: 8. The chain's CDR3 is CASSPPGSGRYNEQFF. CDR3 DNA: TGTGCCAGCAGCCCCCCGGGTAGCGGGAGGTACAATGAGCAGTTCTTC.

Comment on this clonotype: This could be a read error, since a much larger clone is one nucleotide away. The CDR3 reads CASSPRALAGRSYEQFF. DNA for the CDR3: TGTGCCAGCTCACCACGCGCACTAGCGGGGAGATCCTACGAGCAGTTCTTC. The chain combines TRBV18 with TRBJ2-1; 10 nucleotides align to TRBD2. The CDR3 is 17 residues long. The trim removed 1 base at V and 10 bases at J, leaving 13 bases unmatched. The germline gives CDR1 KGHSH, CDR2 LQKENI.

This clonotype turned up a few times. The chain links TRBV7-2 to TRBJ2-2, with 7 bases fitting TRBD1. Germline CDR1 reads SGHTA; CDR2 reads FQGNSA. The CDR3 runs to 15 residues. The V and J ends lost 6 bases and 2 bases, in that order; junction bases with no gene match: 6. CDR3 amino acids: CASRSQGKNTGELFF. CDR3 nucleotide sequence: TGTGCCAGCAGATCACAGGGGAAAAACACCGGGGAGCTGTTTTTT.

This chain connects TRBV19 to TRBJ2-6, with TRBD2 as a possible D gene (5 bases). The length of the CDR3 is 16 residues. The V end was cut by 7 bases, the J end by 2 bases, with 15 bases between. From germline, CDR1 is LNHDA and CDR2 SQIVND (reference sequence). CDR3 nucleotide sequence: TGTGCCAGTACCATCGAGGGCAGCGCTGGGGCCAACGTCCTGACTTTC. It codes for CASTIEGSAGANVLTF.

This clonotype was observed at least ten times. V is TRBV18 and J is TRBJ1-2, with D perhaps matching TRBD1 (6 bases). Trimming removed 6 bases at V and 0 bases at J, with 17 bases between. The CDR3 runs to 16 residues. Germline assignment: CDR1 KGHSH and CDR2 LQKENI. The CDR3 loop is CASSQSTGYPNYGYTF. For the CDR3, the DNA is TGTGCCAGCTCGCAATCAACAGGGTACCCTAACTATGGCTACACCTTC.

With regard to this clonotype: A read error may explain this, as a much larger clone is one base away. This chain uses TRBV6-1 with TRBJ2-2; D tentatively reads TRBD1 or TRBD2 (5 bases each). CDR1 MNHNS and CDR2 SASEGT come from the germline V gene. The CDR3 length is 16 residues. The chain's CDR3 is CASRRTGATNTGEPFF. The CDR3 coding sequence is TGTGCCAGCAGACGAACAGGAGCCACGAACACCGGGGAGCCGTTTTTT.

This clonotype was counted at least ten times. This chain connects TRBV5-1 to TRBJ2-1, with 7 bases lining up with TRBD2. The CDR3 has 13 residues. V was clipped by 4 bases and J by 10 bases; unmatched bases: 8. Germline V gene sequence: CDR1 SGHRS, CDR2 YFSETQ. The CDR3 reads CASSQLGEGEQFF. The CDR3 coding sequence is TGCGCCAGCAGCCAGCTAGGGGAGGGGGAGCAGTTCTTC.

This clonotype was recorded at least ten times. The CDR3 DNA follows: TGTGCCAGCAGTCACACACAGGGCCCTAATGAAAAACTGTTTTTT. Its translation: CASSHTQGPNEKLFF. The rearrangement links TRBV6-1 to TRBJ1-4; maybe TRBD1 (6 bases). Germline V CDR1 and CDR2: MNHNS, SASEGT. This CDR3 has 15 amino acids. V was shortened by 5 bases and J by 3 bases, with 13 bases between the two germline ends.

The genes are TRBV5-5 and TRBJ1-2; weak D call: TRBD1 (5 bases). The CDR3 loop spans 14 amino acids. Germline V gene data show CDR1 as SGHKS and CDR2 as YYEKEE (reference sequence). V was shortened by 4 bases and J by 2 bases, with 12 bases between the two germline ends. CDR3 sequence (DNA): TGTGCCAGCAGCACTTCCGGGGCGAACTATGGCTACACCTTC. This gives the protein CASSTSGANYGYTF.

This clonotype showed up just a few times. The rearrangement links TRBV6-5 to TRBJ2-3, with 7 bases that match TRBD1. The CDR3 is 15 amino acids. Germline CDR1 and CDR2: MNHEY and SVGAGI. Trimming cost V 0 bases and J 6 bases; bases outside gene matches: 6. The CDR3 here is CASSYSTGPSDTQYF. CDR3 sequence (DNA): TGTGCCAGCAGTTACTCGACAGGGCCCAGTGATACGCAGTATTTT.

As to this clonotype: A much larger clone lies a single base off, so this may be a read error. The V call is TRBV27, the J call TRBJ2-1, with no clear D. CDR3 length: 12 residues. CDR1 and CDR2 from the germline V gene are MNHEY and SMNVEV (reference sequence). Deletions cut 7 bases from V and 0 bases from J, with 4 bases between. The CDR3 loop is CASISSYNEQFF. The CDR3 coding sequence is TGTGCCAGCATAAGCTCCTACAATGAGCAGTTCTTC.

This clonotype has more than one count but fewer than ten. The chain links TRBV10-3 to TRBJ2-1, with 11 bases matching TRBD1. The V gene's germline CDR1 is ENHRY and CDR2 SYGVKD. V trimming: 4 bases; J trimming: 0 bases; junction bases outside the gene matches: 5. This CDR3 region has 17 residues. CDR3 in amino acids: CAISGGQGASSYNEQFF. In DNA form, the CDR3 reads TGTGCCATCAGTGGCGGACAGGGGGCGAGCTCCTACAATGAGCAGTTCTTC.